A single sample is the source of the 24 T cell receptor beta chains below, sequenced in a study of monozygotic twins with inflammatory bowel disease. TCRdb reprocessed the 5' RACE reads; each CDR3 protein has one entry and no DNA is given. The sample totals 300,000 to 350,000 distinct CDR3 sequences. The material sequenced was blood. The receptors were gathered from a human donor with ulcerative colitis or Crohn's disease, or a healthy co-twin of an affected twin (not recorded which).

The chain joins TRBV11-2 to TRBJ2-1; the D call of TRBD2 rests on TCRdb alone, since no DNA is present to check it. Germline V CDR1 and CDR2: SGHAT, FQNNGV. The CDR3 loop spans 15 amino acids. Here the CDR3 reads CASSQGTSGGDEQFF.

V is TRBV7-9 and J is TRBJ2-3. Germline assignment: CDR1 SEHNR and CDR2 FQNEAQ (reference sequence). The CDR3 covers 16 residues. CDR3: CASSLRKLAGTDTQYF.

The genes are TRBV24-1 and TRBJ2-1. Germline V gene data show CDR1 as KGHDR and CDR2 as SFDVKD. This CDR3 is 16 amino acids long. The CDR3 reads CATSDSQGSSYNEQFF.

This chain uses TRBV9 with TRBJ1-5; the TRBD1 assignment by TCRdb is unverifiable without DNA. CDR1 and CDR2 from the germline V gene are SGDLS and YYNGEE. The CDR3 runs 15 residues. The CDR3 protein is CASSGGTDPNQPQHF.

The CDR3 here is CASSPMDRDHNEQFF. The V call is TRBV4-3, the J call TRBJ2-1; TCRdb designates TRBD1, a call that cannot be tested without DNA. The CDR3 totals 15 residues. Germline V CDR1 and CDR2: LGHNA, YSLEER.

The rearrangement links TRBV12-3 or TRBV12-4 to TRBJ2-2; there is no DNA to check the TCRdb D call of TRBD2. The CDR3 length is 16 residues. CDR3 sequence: CASSLGLARNTGELFF.

V is TRBV27 and J is TRBJ1-6. This CDR3 is built from 14 residues. Germline lookup yields CDR1 MNHEY and CDR2 SMNVEV (reference sequence). CDR3 residues: CASTPRVYNSPLHF.

The chain links TRBV4-3 to TRBJ1-6; TCRdb's D call of TRBD1 is untestable without DNA. Germline CDR1 reads LGHNA; CDR2 reads YSLEER. The CDR3 length is 16 residues. CDR3 sequence reads: CASSQVLTDANSPLHF.

The gene calls are TRBV4-1 and TRBJ2-7; TCRdb lists TRBD1, though no DNA is available to test this call. CDR1 and CDR2 (germline): MGHRA, YSYEKL. The CDR3 is made up of 15 amino acids. The CDR3 spells CASSQNRDRAYEQYF.

The V call is TRBV7-3, the J call TRBJ2-1; TCRdb returns TRBD2, unconfirmable since there is no DNA. The CDR3 consists of 15 residues. Per germline, CDR1 SGHTA and CDR2 FQGTGA. The CDR3 loop is CASSSASGSYNEQFF.

The chain is built from TRBV5-1 and TRBJ2-3; absent DNA, TCRdb's TRBD1 call cannot be checked. The CDR3 spans 14 residues. Germline V lookup: CDR1 SGHRS, CDR2 YFSETQ. The CDR3 sequence is CASRWDPSTDTQYF.

The chain links TRBV5-1 to TRBJ2-1; TCRdb's D call of TRBD2 is untestable without DNA. This CDR3 comprises 15 residues. CDR1 SGHRS and CDR2 YFSETQ come from the germline V gene. The CDR3 here is CASSLAGDVGVEQFF.

This CDR3 reads CASSLVGVGSPLHF. The V and J genes are TRBV12-3 or TRBV12-4 and TRBJ1-6; the D call from TCRdb, TRBD1, cannot be confirmed without DNA. The CDR3 extends over 14 amino acids.

This sequence joins TRBV25-1 and TRBJ2-5; TCRdb's D gene call, TRBD2, goes unchecked for lack of DNA. The CDR3 contains 17 residues. Per germline, CDR1 MGHDK and CDR2 SYGVNS. The CDR3 reads CASSEDSRGLSGGAQYF.

This rearrangement joins TRBV7-9 to TRBJ1-6. CDR1 and CDR2 (germline): SEHNR, FQNEAQ (reference sequence). The CDR3 loop spans 12 amino acids. The chain's CDR3 is CASSLDHSPLHF.

Here the CDR3 reads CASSPVRGSNQPQHF. The chain has TRBV18 and TRBJ1-5; TCRdb indicates TRBD1, and absent DNA this call remains unverified. CDR3 length: 15 residues. Germline-derived CDR1 and CDR2 are KGHSH and LQKENI.

The CDR3 spells CSASFSGGPFNQPQHF. The chain recombines TRBV20-1 with TRBJ1-5; as DNA is missing, the TRBD1 call by TCRdb cannot be tested. The CDR3 runs to 16 residues. The germline gives CDR1 DFQATT, CDR2 SNEGSKA (reference sequence).

The V call is TRBV20-1, the J call TRBJ2-1; TCRdb names TRBD1, which stays unverified in the absence of DNA. The germline V gene encodes CDR1 DFQATT and CDR2 SNEGSKA (reference sequence). This CDR3 has 11 amino acids. This chain's CDR3 is CSARPGFGEFF.

CDR3 sequence: CASSLSLRLSSYEQYF. The genes are TRBV28 and TRBJ2-7. Germline V gives CDR1 MDHEN, CDR2 SYDVKM. The CDR3 totals 16 residues.

The rearrangement links TRBV18 to TRBJ2-2; TCRdb reports TRBD1, a call that lacks DNA to check it against. This CDR3 is built from 17 residues. Germline CDR1 KGHSH, CDR2 LQKENI. This CDR3 is CASSPPWTGANTGELFF.

The chain joins TRBV12-2 to TRBJ2-1. TRBV12-2 is termed a pseudogene. CDR3 size: 16 residues. CDR3 region: CASRLDRRDSYNEQFF.

V and J are TRBV4-1 and TRBJ2-3; TCRdb's assignment of TRBD2 cannot be checked, as there is no DNA. The CDR3 runs 16 residues. Germline loops: CDR1 MGHRA, CDR2 YSYEKL. CDR3 residues: CASSQAFPSGGFTQYF.

The chain joins TRBV7-2 to TRBJ2-1; with no DNA, the TCRdb D assignment of TRBD2 cannot be verified. CDR3 size: 15 residues. Germline V lookup: CDR1 SGHTA, CDR2 FQGNSA. CDR3 amino acids: CASSLGRGGAYEQFF. The entire variable domain, with the rest obtained from reference TRBV7-2 and TRBJ2-1, is as follows: GAGVSQSPSNKVTEKGKDVELRCDPISGHTALYWYRQSLGQGLEFLIYFQGNSAPDKSGLPSDRFSAERTGGSVSTLTIQRTQQEDSAVYLCASSLGRGGAYEQFFGPGTRLTVL.

V and J are TRBV6-5 and TRBJ2-2; TCRdb's D call of TRBD2 is untestable without DNA. The CDR3 is 12 amino acids. The germline CDR1 and CDR2 sequences are MNHEY and SVGAGI. The CDR3: CASTSVGGELFF.